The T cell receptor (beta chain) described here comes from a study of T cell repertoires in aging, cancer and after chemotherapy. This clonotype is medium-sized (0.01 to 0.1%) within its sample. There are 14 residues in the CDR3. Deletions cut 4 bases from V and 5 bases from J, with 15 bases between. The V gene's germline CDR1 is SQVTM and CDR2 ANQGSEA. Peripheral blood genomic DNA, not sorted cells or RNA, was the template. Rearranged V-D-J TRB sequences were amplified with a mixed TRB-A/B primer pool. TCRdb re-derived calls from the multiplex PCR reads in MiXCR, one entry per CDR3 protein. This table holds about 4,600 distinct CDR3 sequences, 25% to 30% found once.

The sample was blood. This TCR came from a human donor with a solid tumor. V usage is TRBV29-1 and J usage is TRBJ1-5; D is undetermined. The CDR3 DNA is TGCAGCGTTGGAGGTTTGACCCAGGATCAGCCCCAGCATTTT. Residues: CSVGGLTQDQPQHF.